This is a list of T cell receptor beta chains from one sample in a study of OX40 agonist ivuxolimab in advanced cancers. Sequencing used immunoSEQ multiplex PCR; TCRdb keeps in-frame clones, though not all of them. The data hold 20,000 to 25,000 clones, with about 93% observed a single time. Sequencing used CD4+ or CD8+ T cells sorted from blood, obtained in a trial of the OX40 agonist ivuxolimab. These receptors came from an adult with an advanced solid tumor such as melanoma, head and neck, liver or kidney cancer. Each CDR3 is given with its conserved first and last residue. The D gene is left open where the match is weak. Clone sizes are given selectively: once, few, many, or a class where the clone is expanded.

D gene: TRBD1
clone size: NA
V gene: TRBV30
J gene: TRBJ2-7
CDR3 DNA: TGTGCCTGGAGTGTAGAGGGGGCCCTAAGCTCCTACGAGCAGTACTTC
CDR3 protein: CAWSVEGALSSYEQYF

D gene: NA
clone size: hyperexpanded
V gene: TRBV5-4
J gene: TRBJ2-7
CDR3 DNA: TGTGCCAGCAGCGAGACTACCGGGACACATGAGCAGTACTTC
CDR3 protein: CASSETTGTHEQYF

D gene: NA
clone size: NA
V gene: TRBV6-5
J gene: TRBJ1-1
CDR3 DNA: TGTGCCAGCAGTTACTTCGACGGAAACACTGAAGCTTTCTTT
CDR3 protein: CASSYFDGNTEAFF

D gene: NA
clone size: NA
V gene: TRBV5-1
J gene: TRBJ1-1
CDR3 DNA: TGCGCCAGCAGTGATGACAGAAACACTGAAGCTTTCTTT
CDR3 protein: CASSDDRNTEAFF

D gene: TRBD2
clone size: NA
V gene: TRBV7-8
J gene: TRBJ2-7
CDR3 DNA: TGTGCCAGCAGCTTAAGGGCTAGCGGGTCCTCCGAGCAGTACTTC
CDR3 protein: CASSLRASGSSEQYF

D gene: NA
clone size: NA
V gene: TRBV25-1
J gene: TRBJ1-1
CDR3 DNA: TGTGCCAGCAGTGAACCGTGGCACACTGAAGCTTTCTTT
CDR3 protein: CASSEPWHTEAFF

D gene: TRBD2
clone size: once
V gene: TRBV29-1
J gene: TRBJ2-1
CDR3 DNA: TGCAGCGTTGAGGGGACTAGTGATATTCGCTCCTACAATGAGCAGTTCTTC
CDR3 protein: CSVEGTSDIRSYNEQFF

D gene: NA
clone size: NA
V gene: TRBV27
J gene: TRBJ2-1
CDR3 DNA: TGTGCCAGCAGTTCCTACAGGCCTGGGAATGAGCAGTTCTTC
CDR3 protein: CASSSYRPGNEQFF

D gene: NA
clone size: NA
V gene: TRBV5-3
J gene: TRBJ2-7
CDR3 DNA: TGTGCCAGCAGCGTCGGACAGCCTGGCTCCTACGAGCAGTACTTC
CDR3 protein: CASSVGQPGSYEQYF

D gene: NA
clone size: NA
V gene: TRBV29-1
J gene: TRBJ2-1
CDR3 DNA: TGCAGCGTTGAACCGAGAAATCGGTACAATGAGCAGTTCTTC
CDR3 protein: CSVEPRNRYNEQFF

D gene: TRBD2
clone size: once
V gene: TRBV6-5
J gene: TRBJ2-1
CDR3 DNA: TGTGCCAGCAGTTACTTGGGACTAGCGGGGTACAATGAGCAGTTCTTC
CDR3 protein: CASSYLGLAGYNEQFF

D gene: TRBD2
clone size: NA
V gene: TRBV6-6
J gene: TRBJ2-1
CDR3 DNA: TGTGCCAGCAGTTACATCGGGGGGGCTATTGAGCAGTTCTTC
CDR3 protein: CASSYIGGAIEQFF

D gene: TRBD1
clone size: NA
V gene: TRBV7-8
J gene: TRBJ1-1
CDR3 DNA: TGTGCCAGCAGCCCAGGGGGGACTGAAGCTTTCTTT
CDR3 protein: CASSPGGTEAFF

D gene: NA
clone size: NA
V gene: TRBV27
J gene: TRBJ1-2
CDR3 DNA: TGTGCCAGCAGTCCCACCTGGGACTATGGCTACACCTTC
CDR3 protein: CASSPTWDYGYTF

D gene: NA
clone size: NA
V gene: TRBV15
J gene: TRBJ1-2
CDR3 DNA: TGTGCCACCAGCACCAGACCTGAGGGGGATGGCTACACCTTC
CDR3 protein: CATSTRPEGDGYTF

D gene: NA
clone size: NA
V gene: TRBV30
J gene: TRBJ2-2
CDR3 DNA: TGTGCCTGGAGTTTCCCCCCGGGATTAGGGGTGTATTTTGGGCTGTTTTTT
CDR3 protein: CAWSFPPGLGVYFGLFF

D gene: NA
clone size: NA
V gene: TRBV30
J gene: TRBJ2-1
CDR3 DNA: TGTGCCTGGAGTGGGGGGTTCCCCGAGCAGTTCTTC
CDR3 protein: CAWSGGFPEQFF

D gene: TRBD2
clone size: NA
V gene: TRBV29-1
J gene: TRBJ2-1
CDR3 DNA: TGCAGCGTTGTTGGACTAGCGGAGCTAAGCTCCTACAATGAGCAGTTCTTC
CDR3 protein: CSVVGLAELSSYNEQFF